A single sample gave rise to the 30 T cell receptor beta chains below, sequenced in a study of identical twins. A single record per CDR3 protein comes from TCRdb applying MiXCR to the 5' RACE reads. The repertoire holds hundreds of thousands of distinct CDR3 sequences, around 8.1% seen once, with about 1.9% in the top ten. In addition, the sample was reused for a study of yellow fever vaccine responses in identical twins.

The specimen sequenced was memory (CD45RO+) T cells sorted from blood. All receptors derive from a woman aged 18-35 years in good health.

The V gene is TRBV6-4, the J gene TRBJ2-7, with 8 bases aligning to TRBD1. Germline-derived CDR1 and CDR2 are MRHNA and SNTAGT. This CDR3 contains 15 residues. Losses at the gene ends were 4 bases for V and 3 bases for J; bases not matched to a gene: 8. CDR3 sequence reads: CASSADREKGYEQYF. Here the CDR3 DNA reads TGTGCCAGCAGTGCGGACAGGGAAAAGGGCTACGAGCAGTACTTC.

This clonotype was observed many times. The DNA for the CDR3 is TGTGCCAGCAGTGAAGTGGCGGGAGTGGTTACGCAGTATTTT. Amino acid sequence: CASSEVAGVVTQYF. V is TRBV2 and J is TRBJ2-3; 7 bases match TRBD2. This CDR3 comprises 14 residues. Per the germline V gene, CDR1 is SNHLY and CDR2 is FYNNEI. The junction had 6 bases not matched to a gene; V was cut back by 1 base and J by 8 bases.

This clonotype was detected ten times or more. The V and J genes are TRBV7-2 and TRBJ2-2; no clear D gene. The CDR3 contains 13 residues. The germline CDR1 and CDR2 sequences are SGHTA and FQGNSA. Trimming took 1 base from V and 7 from J, leaving 7 bases between them. The CDR3 DNA sequence: TGTGCCAGCAGCTTAGGCGCCGGCGGGGAGCTGTTTTTT. This codes for CASSLGAGGELFF.

There are a few counts of this clonotype. V is TRBV4-2 and J is TRBJ2-2; no clear D. The V and J ends lost 1 base and 0 bases respectively, with 6 bases between them. The CDR3 covers 15 residues. From germline, CDR1 is LGHNA and CDR2 YNFKEQ. CDR3 sequence: CASSQAGANTGELFF. The CDR3 DNA reads as TGTGCCAGCAGCCAAGCTGGGGCGAACACCGGGGAGCTGTTTTTT.

The rearrangement uses TRBV5-1 and TRBJ1-4; D unresolved. Germline V gene lookup returns CDR1 SGHRS and CDR2 YFSETQ. Trimming took off 6 bases at V and 0 bases at J, with 9 bases between the two ends. The CDR3 runs 14 residues. The CDR3 region has the DNA TGCGCCAGCATGCTAGATGCAACTAATGAAAAACTGTTTTTT. This encodes CASMLDATNEKLFF.

This clonotype was recorded at least ten times. This chain uses TRBV12-3 or TRBV12-4 with TRBJ2-5; 7 positions agree with TRBD2. The V and J ends lost 6 bases and 5 bases, in that order; junction bases with no gene match: 6. The CDR3 consists of 13 residues. The chain's CDR3 is CASRASGGETQYF. In DNA, the CDR3 is TGTGCCAGCAGGGCTAGCGGAGGGGAGACCCAGTACTTC.

Comments on this clonotype: One end of the junction does not line up with germline, which may come from a read error. The rearrangement uses TRBV12-3 or TRBV12-4 and TRBJ2-1, with 10 positions matching TRBD2. This CDR3 comprises 18 residues. The CDR3 spells CAISWVGAGGLVNNEQFF. The CDR3 nucleotides read TGTGCCATCAGTTGGGTCGGAGCGGGAGGGCTTGTGAACAATGAGCAGTTCTTC.

The chain carries TRBV7-9 and TRBJ1-1; D remains unclear. Germline lookup yields CDR1 SEHNR and CDR2 FQNEAQ (reference sequence). Deletions cut 0 bases from V and 0 bases from J, with 5 bases between. The CDR3 is 14 residues long. CDR3 region: CASSLAPMNTEAFF. The CDR3 DNA reads as TGTGCCAGCAGCTTAGCGCCCATGAACACTGAAGCTTTCTTT. The full variable domain, completed using reference TRBV7-9 and TRBJ1-1, is DTGVSQNPRHKITKRGQNVTFRCDPISEHNRLYWYRQTLGQGPEFLTYFQNEAQLEKSRLLSDRFSAERPKGSFSTLEIQRTEQGDSAMYLCASSLAPMNTEAFFGQGTRLTVV.

The CDR3 DNA is TGTGCCAGCAGTGTTCTAGCGGGAGAAAAGACCCAGTACTTC. It translates to CASSVLAGEKTQYF. The V gene is TRBV12-3 or TRBV12-4, the J gene TRBJ2-5; 10 bases line up with TRBD2. J gave up 6 bases and V 5 bases, and 6 bases lay outside the gene matches. This CDR3 spans 14 amino acids.

This clonotype was detected many times. The chain carries TRBV29-1 and TRBJ2-7; 12 positions match TRBD2. Germline CDR1 is SQVTM and CDR2 is ANQGSEA. The V segment lost 5 bases and the J segment 2 bases; nucleotides outside the gene matches: 4. CDR3 length equals 14 residues. The CDR3 loop is CSVSRTSGAYEQYF. CDR3 DNA sequence: TGCAGCGTTTCCCGGACTAGCGGGGCCTACGAGCAGTACTTC.

This clonotype was seen repeatedly, ten times or more. The chain employs TRBV20-1 and TRBJ2-4; D ambiguous. The CDR3 has 14 amino acids. V lost 5 bases and J 0 bases, leaving 11 bases between the germline ends. Germline values: CDR1 DFQATT, CDR2 SNEGSKA (reference sequence). In DNA form, the CDR3 reads TGCAGTGCTGCCTTGGTAATAGCCAAAAACATTCAGTACTTC. Protein: CSAALVIAKNIQYF.

This chain links TRBV27 with TRBJ2-7, with TRBD1 as a possible D gene (6 bases). V lost 5 bases, J lost 6 bases, and 11 bases lay in between. This CDR3 comprises 12 residues. Germline CDR1 and CDR2: MNHEY and SMNVEV (reference sequence). The CDR3 DNA reads TGTGCCAGCAGTCAACAGGGCAGCGAGCAGTACTTC. Its protein product is CASSQQGSEQYF.

This clonotype was detected only a few times. This chain joins TRBV5-1 and TRBJ2-1; D is ambiguous. With 0 bases removed from V and 0 bases from J, the gap between germline ends came to 13 bases. CDR3 size: 17 residues. Germline CDR1 SGHRS, CDR2 YFSETQ. The DNA of the CDR3 is TGCGCCAGCAGCTTGGAAGGGTCCTACAGCTCCTACAATGAGCAGTTCTTC. As protein: CASSLEGSYSSYNEQFF. Variable domain in full (rest from reference TRBV5-1 and TRBJ2-1): KAGVTQTPRYLIKTRGQQVTLSCSPISGHRSVSWYQQTPGQGLQFLFEYFSETQRNKGNFPGRFSGRQFSNSRSEMNVSTLELGDSALYLCASSLEGSYSSYNEQFFGPGTRLTVL.

This clonotype came up many times. This sequence joins TRBV5-1 and TRBJ2-7; D unresolved. The CDR3 sequence is 15 residues long. Per the germline V gene, CDR1 is SGHRS and CDR2 is YFSETQ. V was pared by 0 bases and J by 1 base, with 11 bases between. CDR3 coding DNA: TGCGCCAGCAGCTTGGCCAGCCAAACGTCCTACGAGCAGTACTTC. This codes for CASSLASQTSYEQYF.

The V and J genes are TRBV5-1 and TRBJ2-7, with D hard to call. This CDR3 contains 14 residues. Germline assignment: CDR1 SGHRS and CDR2 YFSETQ. The V end was cut by 4 bases, the J end by 3 bases, with 14 bases between. DNA of the CDR3: TGCGCCAGCAGCCAAGATGGCGGCGGCTACGAGCAGTACTTC. Translated: CASSQDGGGYEQYF.

This clonotype appeared many times. This sequence joins TRBV5-1 and TRBJ2-1, with D possibly being TRBD1 (6 bases). The CDR3 is 15 residues long. Deletions cut 2 bases from V and 9 bases from J, with 18 bases between. The germline V gene encodes CDR1 SGHRS and CDR2 YFSETQ. For the CDR3, the DNA is TGCGCCAGCAGCTTACGGTCCCAACAGGGAACTGAGCAGTTCTTC. This codes for CASSLRSQQGTEQFF.

This clonotype was detected a few times. This rearrangement joins TRBV9 to TRBJ2-1; D is ambiguous. CDR1 is SGDLS, CDR2 YYNGEE, per germline. The length of the CDR3 is 13 residues. V was pared by 2 bases and J by 6 bases, with 9 bases between. DNA for the CDR3: TGTGCCAGCAGCGTCGGACGCCTCAATGAGCAGTTCTTC. Its translation: CASSVGRLNEQFF.

This clonotype was seen ten or more times. The chain uses TRBV20-1 and TRBJ2-3, with 8 bases matching TRBD2. V was clipped by 0 bases and J by 3 bases; unmatched bases: 11. The CDR3 sequence is 17 residues long. CDR1 DFQATT and CDR2 SNEGSKA come from the germline V gene (reference sequence). The CDR3 here is CSARDMNLGLDTDTQYF. The CDR3 DNA is TGCAGTGCTAGAGATATGAACTTGGGACTAGATACAGATACGCAGTATTTT.

V gene TRBV7-2 combines with J gene TRBJ1-2; TRBD1 agrees at 7 bases. CDR3 size: 16 residues. Germline CDR1 and CDR2: SGHTA and FQGNSA. After removal of 4 bases from V and 5 bases from J, the junction contained 13 bases not matched to a gene. The CDR3: CASSSPPDRPFYGYTF. CDR3 DNA sequence: TGTGCCAGCAGCTCCCCCCCGGACAGGCCCTTTTATGGCTACACCTTC.

The chain carries TRBV5-1 and TRBJ1-1; no definite D call. Germline CDR1 and CDR2: SGHRS and YFSETQ. V lost 5 bases and J lost 2, with 4 bases in between. The length of the CDR3 is 11 residues. The CDR3: CASRLNTEAFF. DNA of the CDR3: TGCGCCAGCAGATTAAACACTGAAGCTTTCTTT. The full variable domain, completed using reference TRBV5-1 and TRBJ1-1, is KAGVTQTPRYLIKTRGQQVTLSCSPISGHRSVSWYQQTPGQGLQFLFEYFSETQRNKGNFPGRFSGRQFSNSRSEMNVSTLELGDSALYLCASRLNTEAFFGQGTRLTVV.

This clonotype was seen at least ten times. This rearrangement joins TRBV20-1 to TRBJ2-3; 15 nucleotides align to TRBD2. The CDR3 totals 15 residues. V dropped 7 bases and J dropped 5; count of bases not matched to a gene: 7. The germline V gene encodes CDR1 DFQATT and CDR2 SNEGSKA (reference sequence). In DNA, the CDR3 is TGCAGTGGGACTAGCGGGGGGGCCGTTGTAGATACGCAGTATTTT. Translation: CSGTSGGAVVDTQYF.

At least ten counts were recorded for this clonotype. This sequence joins TRBV7-9 and TRBJ2-7; 9 bases match TRBD2. Germline values: CDR1 SEHNR, CDR2 FQNEAQ (reference sequence). The CDR3 covers 15 residues. The V and J ends lost 3 bases and 6 bases, in that order; junction bases with no gene match: 9. The CDR3 is CASSFQRREGGEQYF. The CDR3 region has the DNA TGTGCCAGCAGCTTTCAGCGGCGGGAGGGTGGCGAGCAGTACTTC.

Relative to its sample, this clonotype is medium-sized. This CDR3 reads CSAWDRGETEAFF. The CDR3 nucleotides are TGCAGCGCTTGGGACAGGGGGGAAACTGAAGCTTTCTTT. The chain couples TRBV29-1 to TRBJ1-1; 11 bases line up with TRBD1. The CDR3 sequence is 13 residues long. Trimming at V came to 7 bases and at J to 5 bases, leaving 6 bases not matched to a gene. Germline CDR1 reads SQVTM; CDR2 reads ANQGSEA.

The chain uses TRBV2 and TRBJ2-3, with D possibly being TRBD2 (5 bases). V gave up 7 bases and J gave up 10 bases, with 18 bases separating them. The CDR3 sequence is 13 residues long. In germline, CDR1 is SNHLY, CDR2 FYNNEI. Here the CDR3 reads CASKSLTGMSQYF. The CDR3 DNA sequence: TGTGCCAGCAAAAGCCTTACCGGGATGTCGCAGTATTTT.

This clonotype showed up many times. This rearrangement joins TRBV20-1 to TRBJ2-1, with 12 bases lining up with TRBD1. CDR1 is DFQATT, CDR2 SNEGSKA, per germline (reference sequence). V dropped 3 bases and J dropped 8; count of bases not matched to a gene: 14. CDR3 length: 17 residues. CDR3 loop: CSARGGALGQGAHEQFF. The CDR3 DNA sequence: TGCAGTGCTAGGGGAGGGGCGCTGGGACAGGGGGCCCATGAGCAGTTCTTC.

This clonotype was found a few times. The J gene is TRBJ2-5, the V gene TRBV15, with TRBD2 as a possible D gene (5 bases). Germline values: CDR1 LNHNV, CDR2 YYDKDF (reference sequence). This CDR3 comprises 14 residues. V lost 0 bases and J lost 6, with 11 bases in between. The CDR3 nucleotides are TGTGCCACCAGCAGAGATCTGAGGGTACAGACCCAGTACTTC. Amino acid sequence: CATSRDLRVQTQYF.

In its sample, this clonotype was seen a few times. This chain uses TRBV20-1 with TRBJ2-1; D possibly uses TRBD1 or TRBD2 (5 bases each). The CDR3 totals 12 residues. Germline V gives CDR1 DFQATT, CDR2 SNEGSKA (reference sequence). V was clipped by 4 bases and J by 6 bases, with 10 bases between them. CDR3 sequence: CSATGPANEQFF. Here the CDR3 DNA reads TGCAGTGCTACGGGACCAGCCAATGAGCAGTTCTTC.

At least ten counts were recorded for this clonotype. The chain has TRBV29-1 and TRBJ2-2; 9 bases map to TRBD2. J was trimmed by 5 bases and V by 6 bases; bases with no gene match: 7. Germline CDR1 is SQVTM and CDR2 is ANQGSEA. CDR3 size: 14 residues. This CDR3 reads CSVVAGVNTGELFF. As DNA, the CDR3 is TGCAGCGTCGTAGCGGGAGTCAATACCGGGGAGCTGTTTTTT.

The chain employs TRBV6-2 or TRBV6-3 and TRBJ2-1, with TRBD2 identical over 11 bases. J lost 8 bases, V lost 4 bases, and 19 bases had no gene match. The CDR3 runs 19 residues. Per germline, CDR1 MNHEY and CDR2 SVGEGT. The CDR3 reads CASSWKPLLTSGSSHEQFF. DNA of the CDR3: TGTGCCAGCAGTTGGAAACCCCTGCTTACTAGCGGGAGTAGCCATGAGCAGTTCTTC.

The CDR3 here is CASTQTTNTEAFF. The CDR3 nucleotides read TGCGCCAGCACCCAGACCACGAACACTGAAGCTTTCTTT. V usage is TRBV5-1 and J usage is TRBJ1-1; D not resolved. The CDR3 is 13 residues long. Germline V gives CDR1 SGHRS, CDR2 YFSETQ. V was pared by 6 bases and J by 1 base, with 10 bases between.